The 3 T cell receptor beta chains in this list originate from one sample, sequenced in a study of OX40 agonist ivuxolimab in advanced cancers. Method: immunoSEQ multiplex PCR; TCRdb's copy keeps in-frame clones and lacks some. The sample lists around 56,000 clones, around four fifths occurring once. The input for sequencing was CD4+ or CD8+ T cells sorted from blood, taken in a trial of the OX40 agonist ivuxolimab. Receptor source: an adult with an advanced solid tumor such as melanoma, head and neck, liver or kidney cancer.

The rearrangement links TRBV7-6 to TRBJ2-7, with 7 bases identical to TRBD1. V shed 2 bases and J 1 base; nucleotides not matched to a gene: 5. In germline, CDR1 is SGHVS, CDR2 FNYEAQ. The CDR3 is 15 amino acids. This CDR3 reads CASSLNRGLSYEQYF. As DNA, the CDR3 is TGTGCCAGCAGCTTAAACAGGGGATTGTCCTACGAGCAGTACTTC.

This chain joins TRBV19 and TRBJ1-6; maybe TRBD1 (6 bases). Trimming removed 3 bases from V and 4 bases from J, with 13 bases in between. Germline V gives CDR1 LNHDA, CDR2 SQIVND (reference sequence). The CDR3 has 16 residues. The CDR3 DNA follows: TGTGCCAGTAGTATCAACCGACAGGAATATAATTCACCCCTCCACTTT. Its translation: CASSINRQEYNSPLHF.

The chain uses TRBV6-1 and TRBJ2-2; no clear D. The CDR3 is made up of 15 amino acids. V lost 3 bases to trimming and J lost 4 bases, with 12 bases between them. CDR1 is MNHNS, CDR2 SASEGT, per germline. CDR3: CASSDVLGSTGELFF. The CDR3, as DNA: TGTGCCAGCAGTGATGTCCTGGGAAGCACCGGGGAGCTGTTTTTT.